This record covers a single TCR beta chain. The length of the CDR3 is 13 residues. The germline V gene has CDR1 LGHNT and CDR2 FRNRAP. V was cut by 1 base and J by 3 bases, with 6 bases left in between. The source of the sample is a study of cytotoxic CD8 clonotypes in ibrutinib-treated CLL. Only in-frame clones appear in the TCRdb table, and some are missing; sequencing was by immunoSEQ multiplex PCR. The sample holds roughly 130,000 clones, under 95% seen once. The chain is built from TRBV12-5 and TRBJ2-5; no firm D call. This clonotype was obtained from a human donor with chronic lymphocytic leukemia. The sample here was PBMCs, taken after 12 months of ibrutinib treatment. CDR3 protein: CASGLASEETQYF. DNA for the CDR3: TGTGCTAGTGGTTTGGCCTCAGAAGAGACCCAGTACTTC.